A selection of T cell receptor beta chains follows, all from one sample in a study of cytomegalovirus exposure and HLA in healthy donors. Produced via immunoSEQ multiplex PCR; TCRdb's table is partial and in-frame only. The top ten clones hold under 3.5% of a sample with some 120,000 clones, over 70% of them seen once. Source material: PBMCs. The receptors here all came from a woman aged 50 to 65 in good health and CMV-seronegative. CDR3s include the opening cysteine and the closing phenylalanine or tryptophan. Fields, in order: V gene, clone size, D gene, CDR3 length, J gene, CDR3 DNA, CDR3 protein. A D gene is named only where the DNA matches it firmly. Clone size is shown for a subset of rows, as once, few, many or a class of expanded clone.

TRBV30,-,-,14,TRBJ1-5,TGTGCCTGGAGTGTATATCGGAGCAATCAGCCCCAGCATTTT,CAWSVYRSNQPQHF
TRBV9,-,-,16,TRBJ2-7,TGTGCCAGCAGCGTAGACCCCGGGGGAGAAACGGGCGAGCAGTACTTC,CASSVDPGGETGEQYF
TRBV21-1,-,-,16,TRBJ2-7,TGTGCCAGCAGCAAAACAGTGACAGGGCCGACCTACGAGCAGTACTTC,CASSKTVTGPTYEQYF
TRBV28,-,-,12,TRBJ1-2,TGTGCCAGTAATGGGGGACTTTATGGCTACACCTTC,CASNGGLYGYTF
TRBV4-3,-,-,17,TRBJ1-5,TGCGCCAGCAGCCAAGATCTTGCGACAGTGGGTAATCAGCCCCAGCATTTT,CASSQDLATVGNQPQHF
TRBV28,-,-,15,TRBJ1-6,TGTGCCAGCAGTTTTTCGGACACAAGTAGTTCACCCCTCCACTTT,CASSFSDTSSSPLHF
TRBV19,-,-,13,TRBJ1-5,TGTGCCAGTACCGGGGTGAGCAATCAGCCCCAGCATTTT,CASTGVSNQPQHF
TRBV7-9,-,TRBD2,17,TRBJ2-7,TGTTCCAGCAGCTTACTTTGTACTAGCGGGAGCGCCTACGAGCAGTACTTC,CSSSLLCTSGSAYEQYF
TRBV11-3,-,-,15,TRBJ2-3,TGTGCCAGCAGCCATACATCCCTCCGGGCAGATACGCAGTATTTT,CASSHTSLRADTQYF
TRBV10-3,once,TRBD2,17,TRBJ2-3,TGTGCCATCAGTGGCCGGGACTATCAGATTAGCACAGATACGCAGTATTTT,CAISGRDYQISTDTQYF
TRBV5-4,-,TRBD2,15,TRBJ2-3,TGTGCCAGCAGCTTAGCGGGAGGGCCGGGAGATACGCAGTATTTT,CASSLAGGPGDTQYF
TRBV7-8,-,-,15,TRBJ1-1,TGTGCCAGCAGCTTAGAGCAGGGTCGAAACACTGAAGCTTTCTTT,CASSLEQGRNTEAFF
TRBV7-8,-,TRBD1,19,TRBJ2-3,TGTGCCAGCAGCTTAGACCCTCGGACAGGGGGCGGAGGGGCAGATACGCAGTATTTT,CASSLDPRTGGGGADTQYF
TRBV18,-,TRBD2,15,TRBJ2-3,TGTGCCAGCTCCAGAGAGCGGGGCGACACAGATACGCAGTATTTT,CASSRERGDTDTQYF
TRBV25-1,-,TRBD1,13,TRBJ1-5,TGTGCCAGCTCAGGACAGGGGGCTCAGCCCCAGCATTTT,CASSGQGAQPQHF
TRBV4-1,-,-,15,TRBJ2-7,TGCGCCAGCAGCCAATTGAATTGGGGCCCCTACGAGCAGTACTTC,CASSQLNWGPYEQYF
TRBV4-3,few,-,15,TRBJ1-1,TGCGCCAGCAGCCTTGACAGAGCCGGGAACACTGAAGCTTTCTTT,CASSLDRAGNTEAFF
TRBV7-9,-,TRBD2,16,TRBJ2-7,TGTTCCAGCAGCCGCCGATTTCAGCGGGGGGTCTACGAGCAGTACTTC,CSSSRRFQRGVYEQYF
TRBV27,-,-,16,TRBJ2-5,TGTGCCAGCAGTCCCTATCGAACCTTAGGCGGAGAGACCCAGTACTTC,CASSPYRTLGGETQYF
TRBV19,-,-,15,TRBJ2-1,TGTGCCAGTAGTGTACAGTCCCTCCCCTACAATGAGCAGTTCTTC,CASSVQSLPYNEQFF
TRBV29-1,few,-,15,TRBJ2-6,TGCAGCGTCGGAAAAGGGGACTCTGGGGCCAACGTCCTGACTTTC,CSVGKGDSGANVLTF
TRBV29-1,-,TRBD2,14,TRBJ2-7,TGCAGCGCTACTGAAGGGACTAGCGGGTACGAGCAGTACTTC,CSATEGTSGYEQYF
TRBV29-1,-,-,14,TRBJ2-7,TGCAGCGTTGAAGTGGGAGGACCGACCTACGAGCAGTACTTC,CSVEVGGPTYEQYF
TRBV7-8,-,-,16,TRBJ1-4,TGTGCCAGCAGCTCCCTAACTGGGAGGGGATGGGAAAAACTGTTTTTT,CASSSLTGRGWEKLFF
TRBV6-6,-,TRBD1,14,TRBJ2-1,TGTGCCAGCAGAGAGACAGGGTCGGGTAATGAGCAGTTCTTC,CASRETGSGNEQFF
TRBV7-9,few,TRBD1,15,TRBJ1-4,TGTGCCAGCAGCTTAATTGGGACAGGGGTTGAAAAACTGTTTTTT,CASSLIGTGVEKLFF
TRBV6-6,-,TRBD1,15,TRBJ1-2,TGTGCCAGCAGTCCCCCCCAGGACAGGGCTTATGGCTACACCTTC,CASSPPQDRAYGYTF
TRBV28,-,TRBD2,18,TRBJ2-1,TGTGCCAGCAGTTTATCCACTAGCGGGACAGGAATTGACAATGAGCAGTTCTTC,CASSLSTSGTGIDNEQFF
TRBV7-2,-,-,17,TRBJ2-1,TGTGCCAGCAGCTTAGTAGGTAGGTCGGGGTTCTACAATGAGCAGTTCTTC,CASSLVGRSGFYNEQFF
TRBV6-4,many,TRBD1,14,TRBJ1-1,TGTGCCAGCAGTGACGGGACAGGGGGTTCAGAAGCTTTCTTT,CASSDGTGGSEAFF
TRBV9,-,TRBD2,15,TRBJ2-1,TGTGCCAGCAGCGGGGGACTAGCGGGAGTTGGCGAGCAGTTCTTC,CASSGGLAGVGEQFF
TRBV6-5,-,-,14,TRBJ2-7,TGTGCCAGCAGTTTTCTCCGGGAGCGCTACGAGCAGTACTTC,CASSFLRERYEQYF
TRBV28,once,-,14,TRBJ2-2,TGTGCCAGCCACACTGGAGGACTTACCGGGGAGCTGTTTTTT,CASHTGGLTGELFF
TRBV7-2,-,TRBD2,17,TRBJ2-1,TGTGCCAGCAGCTCCGCTCCGACCCTAGCGGGAAACGATGAGCAGTTCTTC,CASSSAPTLAGNDEQFF
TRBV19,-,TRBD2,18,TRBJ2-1,TGTGCCAGTAGTATAGATCTAAGATGGACTAGCGGCCACAATGAGCAGTTCTTC,CASSIDLRWTSGHNEQFF
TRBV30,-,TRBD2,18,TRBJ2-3,TGTGCCTGGAGTGTACGGATAGCGGGAGAGAAGAGCACAGATACGCAGTATTTT,CAWSVRIAGEKSTDTQYF
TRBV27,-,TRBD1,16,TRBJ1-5,TGTGCCAGCAGTCCGCAGGGACAGGGGGTATTTCAGCCCCAGCATTTT,CASSPQGQGVFQPQHF
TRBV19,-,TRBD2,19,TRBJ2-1,TGTGCCAGTAGCCACAATAGCGGGAGCTTCCTGAGCTCCTACAATGAGCAGTTCTTC,CASSHNSGSFLSSYNEQFF
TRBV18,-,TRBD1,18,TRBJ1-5,TGTGCCAGCTCACCGCGAGGTAATACAGGGGTTAGCAATCAGCCCCAGCATTTT,CASSPRGNTGVSNQPQHF
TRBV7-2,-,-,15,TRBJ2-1,TGTGCCAGCACACTCACGGGGTTGCTGTTCAATGAGCAGTTCTTC,CASTLTGLLFNEQFF
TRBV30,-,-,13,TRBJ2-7,TGTGCCTGGACCCAAGACAGCTTCTACGAGCAGTACTTT,CAWTQDSFYEQYF
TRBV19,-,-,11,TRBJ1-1,TGTGCCAGTAGTATGCAACTAAGCGCTTTCTTT,CASSMQLSAFF
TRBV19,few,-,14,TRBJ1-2,TGTGCCAGTAGTATTCCCACAGGGATTGGCGGCTACACCTTC,CASSIPTGIGGYTF
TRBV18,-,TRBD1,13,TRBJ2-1,TGTGCCAGCTCAACCGGACAGGGGGAGGCTAAGTTCTTC,CASSTGQGEAKFF
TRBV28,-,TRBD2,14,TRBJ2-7,TGTGCCAGCAGTTTGGGCGGGGGTACCTACGAGCAGTACTTC,CASSLGGGTYEQYF
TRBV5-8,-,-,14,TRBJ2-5,TGTGCCAGCAGCCGCGGGTCTAGCGAGGAGACCCAGTACTTC,CASSRGSSEETQYF
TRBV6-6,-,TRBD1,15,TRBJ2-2,TGTGCCAGCAGTTACGCGACAGGGACCACCGGGGAGCTGTTTTTT,CASSYATGTTGELFF
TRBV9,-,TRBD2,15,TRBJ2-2,TGTGCCAGCAGCCAAGGACTAGCACACGCCGGGGAGCTGTTTTTT,CASSQGLAHAGELFF
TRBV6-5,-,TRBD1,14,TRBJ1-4,TGTGCCAGCAGGCGGGGACAGGAGTCATCAAAACTGTTTTTT,CASRRGQESSKLFF
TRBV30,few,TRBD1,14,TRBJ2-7,TGTGCCTGGAGTCCCGGACAGGGGGTGAGTGAGCAGTACTTC,CAWSPGQGVSEQYF
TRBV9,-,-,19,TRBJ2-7,TGTGCCAGCAGCGTGCAGGTTCCCGAAGGGGCGGGATCCTCCTACGAGCAGTACTTC,CASSVQVPEGAGSSYEQYF
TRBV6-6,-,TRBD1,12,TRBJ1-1,TGTGCCAGCAGTACGGGACAGGGCAAAGCTTTCTTT,CASSTGQGKAFF
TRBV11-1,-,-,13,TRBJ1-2,TGTGCCAGCTCACGGGGTCTGGACTATGGCTACACCTTC,CASSRGLDYGYTF
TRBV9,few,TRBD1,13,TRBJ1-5,TGTGCCAGTCGGGACAGGGTGGCTCAGCCCCAGCATTTT,CASRDRVAQPQHF